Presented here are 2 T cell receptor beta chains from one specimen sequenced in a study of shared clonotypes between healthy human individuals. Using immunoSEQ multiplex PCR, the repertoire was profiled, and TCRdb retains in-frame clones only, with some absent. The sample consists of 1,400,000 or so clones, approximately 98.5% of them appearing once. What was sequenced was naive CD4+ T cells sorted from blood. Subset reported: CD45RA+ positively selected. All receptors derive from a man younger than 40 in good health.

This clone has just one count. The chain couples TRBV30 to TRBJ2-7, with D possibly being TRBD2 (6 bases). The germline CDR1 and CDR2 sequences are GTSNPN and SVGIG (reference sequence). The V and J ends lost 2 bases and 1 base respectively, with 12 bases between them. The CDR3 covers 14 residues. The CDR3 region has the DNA TGTGCCTGGAGTATCGGGAGTTTGTCCTACGAGCAGTACTTC. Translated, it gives CAWSIGSLSYEQYF. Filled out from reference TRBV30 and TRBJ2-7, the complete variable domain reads SQTIHQWPATLVQPVGSPLSLECTVEGTSNPNLYWYRQAAGRGLQLLFYSVGIGQISSEVPQNLSASRPQDRQFILSSKKLLLSDSGFYLCAWSIGSLSYEQYFGPGTRLTVT.

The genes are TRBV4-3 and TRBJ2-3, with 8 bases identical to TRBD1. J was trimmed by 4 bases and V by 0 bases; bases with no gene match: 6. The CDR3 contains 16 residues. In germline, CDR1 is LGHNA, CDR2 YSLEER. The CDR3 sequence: CASSQDRPGGSDTQYF. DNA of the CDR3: TGCGCCAGCAGCCAAGATCGGCCAGGGGGCTCAGATACGCAGTATTTT.